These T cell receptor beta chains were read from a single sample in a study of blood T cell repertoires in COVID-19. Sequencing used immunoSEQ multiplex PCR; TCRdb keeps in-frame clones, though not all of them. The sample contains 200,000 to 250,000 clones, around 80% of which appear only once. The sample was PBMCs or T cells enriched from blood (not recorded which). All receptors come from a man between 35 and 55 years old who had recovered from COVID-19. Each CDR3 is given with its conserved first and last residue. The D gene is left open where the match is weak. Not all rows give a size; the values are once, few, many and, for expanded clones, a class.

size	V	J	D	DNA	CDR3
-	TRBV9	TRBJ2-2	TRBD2	TGTGCCAGCAGCGTACCTAGCGGGGGGGAGCTGTTTTTT	CASSVPSGGELFF
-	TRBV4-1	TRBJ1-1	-	TGCGCCAGCAGCCAAGATAACTGGGCGATGGAAGCTTTCTTT	CASSQDNWAMEAFF
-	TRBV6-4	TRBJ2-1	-	TGTGCCAGCAGCCAACAGGTCGGTCCGTACAATGAGCAGTTCTTC	CASSQQVGPYNEQFF
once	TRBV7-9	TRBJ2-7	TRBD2	TGTGCCAGCAGGAGCTTACATCAGCGGGAGCCTTACGAGCAGTACTTC	CASRSLHQREPYEQYF
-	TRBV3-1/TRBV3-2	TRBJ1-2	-	TGTGCCAGCAGCCAAGCTCGCAGGGTGCAAGGCAGCTACACCTTC	CASSQARRVQGSYTF
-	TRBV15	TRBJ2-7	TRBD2	TGTGCCACCAGCAGGACCAGGGTGGGAGGGTACGAGCAGTACTTC	CATSRTRVGGYEQYF
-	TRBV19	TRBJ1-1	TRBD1	TGTGCCAGTAGTCCTCTCCAGGGGGCGGGCACTGAAGCTTTCTTT	CASSPLQGAGTEAFF
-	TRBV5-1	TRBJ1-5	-	TGCGCCAGCAGCCGGCTAGGGGGTAATCAGCCCCAGCATTTT	CASSRLGGNQPQHF
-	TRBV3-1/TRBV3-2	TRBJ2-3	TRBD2	TGTGCCAGCAGCCCGGGACTAGCGGGGAACCCTAGCACAGATACGCAGTATTTT	CASSPGLAGNPSTDTQYF
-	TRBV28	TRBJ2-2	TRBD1	TGTGCCAGCAGTCAGACAGGGGGCGCGGGCACCGGGGAGCTGTTTTTT	CASSQTGGAGTGELFF
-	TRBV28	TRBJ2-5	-	TGTGCCAGCAGTTTCGGGGGATCCCAAGAGACCCAGTACTTC	CASSFGGSQETQYF
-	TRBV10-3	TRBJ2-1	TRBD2	TGTGCCATCAGAGCGGGGGGCGACTCGTATGAGCAGTTCTTC	CAIRAGGDSYEQFF
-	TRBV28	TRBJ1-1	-	TGTGCCAGCAGTTCATGGTGGGGCCTCGAAGCTTTCTTT	CASSSWWGLEAFF
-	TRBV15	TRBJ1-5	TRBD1	TGTGCCACCGGACAGGGGTTGAGCAATCAGCCCCAGCATTTT	CATGQGLSNQPQHF
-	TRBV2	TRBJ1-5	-	TGTGCCAGCAGCCTAGGGGGGGGCAATCAGCCCCAGCATTTT	CASSLGGGNQPQHF
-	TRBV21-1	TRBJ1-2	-	TGTGCCAGCAGCCTCTGGGGGGACCGCAGATATGGCTACACCTTC	CASSLWGDRRYGYTF
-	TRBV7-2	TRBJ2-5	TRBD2	TGTGCCAGCAGCGGAAGGACTAGCGGGGGGGCGGGCACCCAGTACTTC	CASSGRTSGGAGTQYF
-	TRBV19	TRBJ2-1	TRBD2	TGTGCCAGTAGTGAAATAGCGGGAGAGCAGTTCTTC	CASSEIAGEQFF
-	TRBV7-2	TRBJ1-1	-	TGTGCCAGCAGCTTAGAGAGAGGGGGGAACACTGAAGCTTTCTTT	CASSLERGGNTEAFF
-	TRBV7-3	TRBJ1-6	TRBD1	TGTGCCAGCAGCTTAAAACGGAGGGGGCTTAATTCACCCCTCCACTTT	CASSLKRRGLNSPLHF
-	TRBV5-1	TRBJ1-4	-	TGCGCCAGCAGCCCGGTAGGGGCCAGGGCCCTGTTTTTT	CASSPVGARALFF
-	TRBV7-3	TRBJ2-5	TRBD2	TGTGCCAGCAGCTCGGGACTAAGAGAGACCCAGTACTTC	CASSSGLRETQYF
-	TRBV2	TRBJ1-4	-	TGTGCCAGCAGTGAATTGTATTCAACTAATGAAAAACTGTTTTTT	CASSELYSTNEKLFF
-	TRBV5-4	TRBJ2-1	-	TGTGCCAGCAGCTCGCAGACACCCGGCCCCTACAATGAGCAGTTCTTC	CASSSQTPGPYNEQFF
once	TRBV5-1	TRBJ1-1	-	TGCGCCAGCAGTGGTAGGGGAACCAACACTGAAGCTTTCTTT	CASSGRGTNTEAFF
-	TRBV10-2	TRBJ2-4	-	TGCGCCAGCAGGGACAGTCAGACCAGGGAAAACATTCAGTACTTC	CASRDSQTRENIQYF
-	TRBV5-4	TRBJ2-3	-	TGTGCCAGCAGCGCCAGGTACGACACAGATACGCAGTATTTT	CASSARYDTDTQYF
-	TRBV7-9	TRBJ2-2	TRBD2	TGTGCCTTCGGGGGGGCCAACACCGGGGAGCTGTTTTTT	CAFGGANTGELFF
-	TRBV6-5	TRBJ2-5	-	TGTGCCAGCAGTTATCGCGGGGATTCAGAGACCCAGTACTTC	CASSYRGDSETQYF
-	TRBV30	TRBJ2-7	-	TGTGCCTGGAGTACGCCCGGGTTCCCCTACGAGCAGTACTTC	CAWSTPGFPYEQYF
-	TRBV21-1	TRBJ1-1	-	TGTGCCAGCAGCAAAGCGCTTTCTCCAGTGGACACTGAAGCTTTCTTT	CASSKALSPVDTEAFF